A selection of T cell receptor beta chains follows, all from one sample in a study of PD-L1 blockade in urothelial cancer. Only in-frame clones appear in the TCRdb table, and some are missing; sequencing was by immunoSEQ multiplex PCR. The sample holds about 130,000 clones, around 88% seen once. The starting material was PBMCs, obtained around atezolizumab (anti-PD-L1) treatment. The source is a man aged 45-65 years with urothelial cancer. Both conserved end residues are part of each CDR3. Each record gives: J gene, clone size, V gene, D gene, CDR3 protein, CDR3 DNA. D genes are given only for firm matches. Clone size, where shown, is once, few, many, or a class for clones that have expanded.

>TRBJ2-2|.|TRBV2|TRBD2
CASYPGGRRAGELFF
TGTGCCAGCTACCCGGGGGGGAGGCGCGCCGGGGAGCTGTTTTTT
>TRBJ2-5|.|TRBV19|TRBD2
CASSDRTSGRAGGAKETQYF
TGTGCCAGTAGTGACAGGACTAGCGGGAGGGCCGGAGGAGCAAAAGAGACCCAGTACTTC
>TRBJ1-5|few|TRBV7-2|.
CASSLSVNQPQHF
TGTGCCAGCAGCTTATCAGTAAATCAGCCCCAGCATTTT
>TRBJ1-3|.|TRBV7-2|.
CASSLATGGNTIYF
TGTGCCAGCAGCTTAGCTACAGGAGGAAACACCATATATTTT
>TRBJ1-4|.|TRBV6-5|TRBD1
CASSYSDRGQEEKLFF
TGTGCCAGCAGTTACTCAGACAGGGGGCAGGAAGAAAAACTGTTTTTT
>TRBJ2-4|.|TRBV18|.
CASSPGLLAKNIQYF
TGTGCCAGCTCACCAGGGCTTCTAGCCAAAAACATTCAGTACTTC
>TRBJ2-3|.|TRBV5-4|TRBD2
CASSQTSADTQYF
TGTGCCAGCAGCCAAACTAGCGCCGATACGCAGTATTTT
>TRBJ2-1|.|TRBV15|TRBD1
CATSLRRQGYNEQFF
TGTGCCACCAGCCTTCGGAGACAGGGATACAATGAGCAGTTCTTC
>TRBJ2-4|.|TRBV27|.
CAGNISGEDIQYF
TGTGCCGGTAATATATCGGGGGAAGACATTCAGTACTTC
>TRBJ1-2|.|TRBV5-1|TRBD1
CASSAGTGLRYTF
TGCGCCAGCAGCGCCGGGACAGGGCTGCGCTACACCTTC
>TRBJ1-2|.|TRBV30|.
CAWTRQATYGYTF
TGTGCCTGGACTCGACAGGCGACCTATGGCTACACCTTC
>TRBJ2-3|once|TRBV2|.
CASSEWASGDTQYF
TGTGCCAGCAGTGAGTGGGCAAGCGGCGATACGCAGTATTTT
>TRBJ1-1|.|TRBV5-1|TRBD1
CASQRSIGQENTEAFF
TGCGCCAGCCAGCGTAGTATCGGACAGGAGAACACTGAAGCTTTCTTT
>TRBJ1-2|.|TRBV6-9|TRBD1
CASRTGTGSIYGYTF
TGTGCCAGCAGGACAGGGACAGGGTCAATCTATGGCTACACCTTC
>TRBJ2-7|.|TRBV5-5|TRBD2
CASSWGLVYKLALSSYEQYF
TGTGCCAGCAGCTGGGGTCTTGTCTACAAACTAGCGCTTAGCTCCTACGAGCAGTACTTC
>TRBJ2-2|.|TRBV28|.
CASRLGANNRVRAGELFF
TGTGCCAGCAGACTTGGAGCCAACAACAGGGTACGAGCCGGGGAGCTGTTTTTT
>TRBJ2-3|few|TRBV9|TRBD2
CASSVLAGGHTDTQYF
TGTGCCAGCAGCGTGCTAGCGGGAGGCCACACAGATACGCAGTATTTT
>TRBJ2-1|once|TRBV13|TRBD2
CASSPWSSGSSYNEQFF
TGTGCCAGCAGCCCATGGAGTAGCGGGAGCTCCTACAATGAGCAGTTCTTC
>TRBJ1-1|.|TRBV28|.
CASSGAQQGFLTEAFF
TGTGCCAGCAGTGGGGCCCAACAGGGTTTCCTCACTGAAGCTTTCTTT
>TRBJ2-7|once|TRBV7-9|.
CASSQQGPYEQYF
TGTGCCAGCAGCCAACAGGGTCCGTACGAGCAGTACTTC
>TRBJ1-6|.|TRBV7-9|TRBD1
CASSPGQGNSYNSPLHF
TGTGCCAGCAGTCCCGGACAGGGAAACTCCTATAATTCACCCCTCCACTTT
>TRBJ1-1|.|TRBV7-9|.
CASSPSTGTEAFF
TGTGCCAGCAGCCCCTCTACAGGGACTGAAGCTTTCTTT
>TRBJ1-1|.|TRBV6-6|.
CASSYLSNTEAFF
TGTGCCAGCAGTTACCTATCGAACACTGAAGCTTTCTTT
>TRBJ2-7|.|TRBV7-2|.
CASSLGNGEQYF
TGTGCCAGCAGCTTAGGTAACGGCGAGCAGTACTTC
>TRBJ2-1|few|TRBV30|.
CAWSVSFEQFF
TGTGCCTGGAGTGTGAGCTTTGAGCAGTTCTTC
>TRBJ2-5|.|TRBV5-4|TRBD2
CASSLELARETQYF
TGTGCCAGCAGCTTGGAACTAGCGAGGGAGACCCAGTACTTC
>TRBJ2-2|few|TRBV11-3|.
CATSTEGELFF
TGTGCCACCTCGACTGAGGGGGAGCTGTTTTTT
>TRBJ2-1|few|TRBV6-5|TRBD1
CASSKGDSHNEQFF
TGTGCCAGCAGTAAAGGGGACAGTCACAATGAGCAGTTCTTC
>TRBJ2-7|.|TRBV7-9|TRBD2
CASTLGGGRGYEQYF
TGTGCCAGCACCCTGGGGGGCGGGAGGGGGTACGAGCAGTACTTC
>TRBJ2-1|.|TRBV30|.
CAWSGREDSYNEQFF
TGTGCCTGGAGTGGGCGGGAAGACTCCTACAATGAGCAGTTCTTC
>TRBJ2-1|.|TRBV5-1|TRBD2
CASSATGLAVSYNEQFF
TGCGCCAGCAGCGCGACGGGACTAGCGGTCAGTTACAATGAGCAGTTCTTC
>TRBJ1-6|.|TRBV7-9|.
CASSSGNSPLHF
TGTGCCAGCAGCTCCGGTAATTCACCCCTCCACTTT
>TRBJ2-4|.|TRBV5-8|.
CASSPRENIQYF
TGTGCCAGCAGCCCCAGGGAAAACATTCAGTACTTC
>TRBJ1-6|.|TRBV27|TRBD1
CASSFTGTGIRSYNSPLHF
TGTGCCAGCAGTTTCACCGGGACAGGGATTCGCTCCTATAATTCACCCCTCCACTTT
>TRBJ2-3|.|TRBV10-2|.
CASSEGSGGTQYF
TGCGCCAGCAGTGAGGGTTCCGGAGGTACGCAGTATTTT
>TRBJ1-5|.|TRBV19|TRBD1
CASSRDRGWQPQHF
TGTGCCAGTAGTCGGGACAGGGGATGGCAGCCCCAGCATTTT
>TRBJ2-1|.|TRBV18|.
CASSPPSREQFF
TGTGCCAGCTCACCACCAAGTAGAGAGCAGTTCTTC
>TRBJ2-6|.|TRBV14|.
CASSLARRANVLTF
TGTGCCAGCAGCCTGGCTCGTCGGGCCAACGTCCTGACTTTC
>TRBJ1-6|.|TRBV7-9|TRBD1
CASSLAGTGGNSPLHF
TGTGCCAGCAGCTTAGCCGGGACAGGGGGAAATTCACCCCTCCACTTT
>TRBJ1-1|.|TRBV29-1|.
CSVTGQPNTEAFF
TGCAGCGTAACCGGACAGCCGAACACTGAAGCTTTCTTT
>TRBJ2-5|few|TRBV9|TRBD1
CASSTRTGRQETQYF
TGTGCCAGCAGCACTCGGACAGGGAGGCAAGAGACCCAGTACTTC
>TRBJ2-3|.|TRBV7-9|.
CASSPSTGSSTDTQYF
TGTGCCAGCAGCCCGTCAACGGGTTCGAGCACAGATACGCAGTATTTT